The present T cell receptor (beta chain) was sequenced within a study of shared clonotypes between healthy human individuals. Germline V lookup: CDR1 GTSNPN, CDR2 SVGIG (reference sequence). The length of the CDR3 is 14 residues. The V gene lost 3 bases and the J gene lost 2 bases, with 13 bases spanning the gap. The assay was immunoSEQ multiplex PCR, and TCRdb's table has in-frame clones only and misses some. The repertoire has about 2.1 million clones, 93% of them found once; the top ten carry around 1.8%. CD45RO negativity and positive selection for CCR7 defined naive CD8 cells, a population that excluded terminally differentiated effector memory CD45RA+ cells.

Sequencing was done on a sample of naive CD8+ T cells from PBMCs. J is TRBJ2-5 and V is TRBV30; possibly TRBD2 for D (5 bases). This TCR came from a man between 18 and 29 years old in good health. Some clones in this sample may be carry-over from other donors' samples. The CDR3 nucleotides read TGTGCCTGGAGCTCCCCCCAGCGGCAAGAGACCCAGTACTTC. This sequence encodes CAWSSPQRQETQYF.